Listed below are T cell receptor beta chains from one sample, sequenced in a study of Graves' ophthalmopathy and Graves' hyperthyroidism. TCRdb re-called the multiplex PCR reads with MiXCR, one entry per CDR3 protein. The sample consists of approximately 700,000 distinct CDR3 sequences, just over 40% of them appearing once. Sequenced input: peripheral blood. Receptors originate from an adult man with Graves' ophthalmopathy. Each CDR3 is given with its conserved first and last residue. D genes are given only for firm matches. The size entry is marked missing in some rows and otherwise reads once, few, many or a size class.

d_call	cdr3_length	j_call	v_call	clone_size	cdr3_aa	cdr3_nt
TRBD1	16	TRBJ2-5	TRBV12-3/TRBV12-4	-	CASSQGDRGGQETQYF	TGTGCCAGCAGCCAAGGGGACAGGGGCGGTCAAGAGACCCAGTACTTC
TRBD1	13	TRBJ2-7	TRBV7-9	many	CASSRQGTGEQYF	TGTGCCAGCAGCCGACAGGGGACGGGAGAGCAGTACTTC
TRBD2	15	TRBJ2-2	TRBV6-6	few	CASRVSGGAGGELFF	TGTGCCAGCAGAGTTAGCGGGGGGGCCGGCGGGGAGCTGTTTTTT
TRBD2	18	TRBJ2-5	TRBV13	-	CASSPRTSGRAVQETQHF	TGTGCCAGCAGCCCGCGGACTAGCGGGAGGGCCGTCCAAGAGACCCAGCACTTC
TRBD1	14	TRBJ2-7	TRBV2	-	CASRETGVPYEQYF	TGTGCCAGCAGGGAGACAGGGGTCCCCTACGAGCAGTACTTC
-	13	TRBJ1-6	TRBV6-5	many	CASSYSTPSPLHF	TGTGCCAGCAGTTACTCGACCCCTTCACCCCTCCACTTT
-	13	TRBJ1-2	TRBV20-1	-	CSARVAETYGYTF	TGCAGTGCCAGGGTCGCGGAGACCTATGGCTACACCTTC
-	18	TRBJ2-6	TRBV7-6	many	CASSRSPRGLAGANVLTF	TGTGCCAGCAGCCGATCCCCAAGGGGCTTGGCGGGGGCCAACGTCCTGACTTTC
-	12	TRBJ1-2	TRBV13	many	CASSWLDNGYTF	TGTGCCAGCAGCTGGCTTGATAATGGCTACACCTTC
TRBD2	16	TRBJ2-5	TRBV2	-	CASSVLLAGVQETQYF	TGTGCCAGCAGTGTCCTACTAGCGGGGGTCCAAGAGACCCAGTACTTC
-	13	TRBJ1-3	TRBV10-2	-	CASSEDPGSTIYF	TGCGCCAGCAGTGAGGACCCAGGGAGCACCATATATTTT
TRBD1	16	TRBJ1-5	TRBV24-1	-	CATSEFGTVYNQPQHF	TGTGCCACCAGTGAATTTGGGACAGTATACAATCAGCCCCAGCATTTT
-	14	TRBJ2-7	TRBV25-1	-	CASSPDGAFYEQYF	TGTGCCAGCAGTCCGGACGGCGCATTCTACGAGCAGTACTTC
TRBD1	14	TRBJ2-5	TRBV10-3	-	CAISAKRGQGTQYF	TGTGCCATCAGTGCCAAAAGGGGACAGGGGACCCAGTACTTC
-	12	TRBJ1-6	TRBV27	many	CASNSNNSPLHF	TGTGCCAGCAACAGCAATAATTCACCCCTCCACTTT
TRBD1	15	TRBJ2-7	TRBV11-1	-	CASSPRQGASYEQYF	TGTGCCAGCAGCCCCCGACAGGGGGCCTCCTACGAGCAGTACTTC
TRBD2	20	TRBJ2-7	TRBV2	-	CASSYSKGRSGGPPTYEQYF	TGTGCCAGCAGTTACTCGAAGGGGAGGAGCGGGGGCCCCCCCACCTACGAGCAGTACTTC
-	16	TRBJ2-3	TRBV9	-	CASSPGGRGRTDTQYF	TGTGCCAGCAGCCCCGGCGGGCGGGGTCGCACAGATACGCAGTATTTT
-	12	TRBJ2-7	TRBV15	-	CATSRDWAQQYF	TGTGCCACCAGCAGAGATTGGGCTCAGCAGTACTTC
-	11	TRBJ1-1	TRBV20-1	many	CSASTEFEAFF	TGCAGTGCTTCGACGGAATTCGAAGCTTTCTTT
TRBD2	15	TRBJ2-2	TRBV4-3	few	CASSQGAGGAEELFF	TGCGCCAGCAGCCAAGGGGCCGGGGGGGCCGAGGAGCTGTTTTTT